The 15 T cell receptor beta chains presented below share a single source sample, sequenced in a study of blood T cells in healthy people across ages. A sample-barcoded 5' primer and a J-beta primer mix were used in a second PCR of about 6 to 12 cycles. TCRdb reprocessed the 5' RACE reads via MiXCR and lists one record per CDR3 protein. The table includes 800,000 to 950,000 distinct CDR3 sequences, roughly 34% detected once. Sequences were obtained from blood. The receptor set was obtained from a man between 18 and 35 years old in good health.

This chain uses TRBV30 with TRBJ1-6; no definite D call. The CDR3 runs to 13 residues. V lost 7 bases, J lost 10 bases, and 17 bases lay in between. Germline CDR1 and CDR2: GTSNPN and SVGIG (reference sequence). The CDR3 DNA sequence: TGTGCCTTGGACGGAGGAGGAGGATCACCCCTCCACTTT. This translates into CALDGGGGSPLHF. The full variable domain, rest sourced from reference TRBV30 and TRBJ1-6, is SQTIHQWPATLVQPVGSPLSLECTVEGTSNPNLYWYRQAAGRGLQLLFYSVGIGQISSEVPQNLSASRPQDRQFILSSKKLLLSDSGFYLCALDGGGGSPLHFGNGTRLTVT.

This clonotype was observed at least ten times. The chain recombines TRBV10-3 with TRBJ1-6, with D maybe TRBD1 (5 bases). V was trimmed by 7 bases and J by 1 base, leaving 8 bases between them. The CDR3 sequence is 14 residues long. Germline CDR1 is ENHRY and CDR2 is SYGVKD. The CDR3 bases are TGTGCCATCATACAGGAATCCTATAATTCACCCCTCCACTTT. Protein sequence: CAIIQESYNSPLHF.

A few counts support this clonotype. J is TRBJ2-7 and V is TRBV12-3 or TRBV12-4, with D perhaps TRBD1 (5 bases). This CDR3 is 13 amino acids long. V was pared by 5 bases and J by 7 bases, with 15 bases between. Here the CDR3 reads CASSVVTGREQYF. For the CDR3, the DNA is TGTGCCAGCAGTGTAGTTACAGGTCGGGAGCAGTACTTC.

V is TRBV6-6 and J is TRBJ2-5; 8 nucleotides agree with TRBD2. Germline-derived CDR1 and CDR2 are MNHNY and SVGAGI (reference sequence). The V segment lost 5 bases and the J segment 7 bases; nucleotides outside the gene matches: 9. The CDR3 length is 14 residues. The CDR3 coding sequence is TGTGCCAGCAGTCCTGACAGCGGGGGTGGGACCCAGTACTTC. It codes for CASSPDSGGGTQYF.

The chain is built from TRBV30 and TRBJ2-4; D is undetermined. From germline, CDR1 is GTSNPN and CDR2 SVGIG (reference sequence). V was trimmed by 1 base and J by 6 bases, leaving 7 bases between them. The CDR3 spans 12 residues. Written as DNA, the CDR3 is TGTGCCTGGAGTGGTCCCGCAAACATTCAGTACTTC. Its protein is CAWSGPANIQYF.

The V gene is TRBV12-5, the J gene TRBJ2-1; no clear D. Between the trimmed V and J ends, which lost 5 bases and 3 bases, there was a span of 2 bases. Germline assignment: CDR1 LGHNT and CDR2 FRNRAP. This CDR3 comprises 11 residues. CDR3: CASGVYNEQFF. CDR3 DNA: TGTGCTAGTGGTGTCTACAATGAGCAGTTCTTC.

J is TRBJ2-1 and V is TRBV4-2, with unresolved D. The assigned J gene may be wrong: the sequence end matches TRBJ2-7 better. The CDR3 contains 16 residues. Germline CDR1 reads LGHNA; CDR2 reads YNFKEQ. Here the CDR3 reads CASRSLAQSSYNEQYF. The DNA of the CDR3 is TGTGCCAGCAGGTCCTTAGCTCAGAGCTCCTACAATGAGCAGTACTTC.

This clonotype has a count of ten or more. The chain combines TRBV12-3 or TRBV12-4 with TRBJ2-1; TRBD2 might be the D (6 bases). This CDR3 has 16 amino acids. V was shortened by 7 bases and J by 0 bases, with 16 bases between the two germline ends. Written as DNA, the CDR3 is TGTGCCAGCACCACGGGCGGGGCCAGCTCCTACAATGAGCAGTTCTTC. Its protein product is CASTTGGASSYNEQFF.

The rearrangement uses TRBV14 and TRBJ2-5; no clear D. Germline lookup yields CDR1 SGHDN and CDR2 FVKESK. Between the trimmed V and J ends, which lost 2 bases and 2 bases, there was a span of 9 bases. The CDR3 is made up of 14 amino acids. CDR3 DNA sequence: TGTGCCAGCAGCCAAAATGGCGTGCAAGAGACCCAGTACTTC. As protein: CASSQNGVQETQYF.

This clonotype was detected only once. The junction differs from germline at one of its ends, possibly a read error. The rearrangement links TRBV6-2 or TRBV6-3 to TRBJ2-3; no definite D call. This CDR3 comprises 15 residues. CDR1 is MNHEY and CDR2 is SVGEGT in the germline V gene. CDR3 residues: CASSYSSGQADAQYF. CDR3 nucleotide sequence: TGTGCCAGCAGTTACTCGAGTGGTCAGGCAGATGCGCAGTATTTT.

This clonotype was detected ten times or more. In nucleotides, the CDR3 is TGCAGCGTTGAAATTACTTCCCAAGAGACCCAGTACTTC. It encodes CSVEITSQETQYF. The chain employs TRBV29-1 and TRBJ2-5; D gene ambiguous. CDR1 SQVTM and CDR2 ANQGSEA come from the germline V gene. CDR3 length equals 13 residues. The ends were cut back, 2 bases at V and 1 base at J, with 8 bases in the middle.

The chain combines TRBV2 with TRBJ2-3; D is possibly TRBD2 (6 bases). V was trimmed by 9 bases and J by 6 bases, leaving 19 bases between them. Germline CDR1 and CDR2: SNHLY and FYNNEI. The CDR3 extends over 14 amino acids. The CDR3 loop is CAREGTPPYDTQYF. CDR3 nucleotide sequence: TGTGCCAGAGAAGGGACTCCTCCCTACGATACGCAGTATTTT.

This clonotype has ten or more counts. V usage is TRBV9 and J usage is TRBJ2-1; TRBD1 agrees at 10 bases. This CDR3 contains 15 residues. From germline, CDR1 is SGDLS and CDR2 YYNGEE. V lost 3 bases to trimming and J lost 7 bases; unmatched junction nucleotides: 7. The CDR3 DNA follows: TGTGCCAGCAGCGCAGGACAGGGGGTTCGGAATGAGCAGTTCTTC. Protein sequence: CASSAGQGVRNEQFF.

This clonotype was found many times. The CDR3 loop reads CASSKYLEVAGPSGQFF. CDR3 coding DNA: TGTGCCAGCAGCAAATACCTCGAGGTAGCGGGGCCCTCAGGGCAGTTCTTC. The chain carries TRBV21-1 and TRBJ2-1; the table's D call, TRBD2, was not checked against the DNA. TRBV21-1 is an annotated pseudogene. This CDR3 spans 17 amino acids.

J is TRBJ2-3 and V is TRBV29-1; D gene uncertain. The CDR3 extends over 11 amino acids. Looked up from germline, CDR1 is SQVTM and CDR2 is ANQGSEA. Trimming took 4 bases from V and 5 from J, leaving 7 bases between them. The CDR3 loop is CSVVVGDTQYF. The CDR3 bases are TGCAGCGTTGTTGTGGGAGATACGCAGTATTTT.